Following are 10 T cell receptor beta chains from one sample sequenced in a study of graft-versus-host responses after intestinal transplantation. These receptors lack a known antigen. The data were produced by immunoSEQ multiplex PCR, yet TCRdb's version contains in-frame clones alone and is incomplete. The data show tens of thousands of clones, with about 93% seen just once and 0.45% to 0.6% held by the top ten. This specimen consisted of unstimulated CD8+ T cells sorted from spleen or lymph node cells, obtained before intestinal transplant. The source is a human donor who received an intestinal transplant.

The chain joins TRBV6-5 to TRBJ2-7, with TRBD1 matching over 9 bases. Germline values: CDR1 MNHEY, CDR2 SVGAGI. Trimming at V came to 4 bases and at J to 12 bases, leaving 10 bases not matched to a gene. The CDR3 extends over 13 amino acids. This chain's CDR3 is CASSSGTGSQGYF. DNA for the CDR3: TGTGCCAGCAGTTCCGGGACAGGGTCTCAGGGGTACTTC.

The chain recombines TRBV27 with TRBJ1-5, with 7 bases that match TRBD1. Trimming took 3 bases from V and 2 from J; bases not matched to a gene: 13. The CDR3 consists of 18 residues. Germline CDR1 and CDR2: MNHEY and SMNVEV (reference sequence). The CDR3 region has the DNA TGTGCCAGCAGTTTGCTGGGGTCGGCAGGGGGTGGCAATCAGCCCCAGCATTTT. It translates to CASSLLGSAGGGNQPQHF.

The gene calls are TRBV5-4 and TRBJ2-5; possibly TRBD2 for D (5 bases). The CDR3 spans 15 residues. The germline V gene has CDR1 SGHNT and CDR2 YYREEE (reference sequence). The V gene lost 4 bases and the J gene lost 0 bases, with 13 bases spanning the gap. The DNA of the CDR3 is TGTGCCAGCAGCGACCTATTAGCGAACCAAGAGACCCAGTACTTC. It encodes CASSDLLANQETQYF.

The CDR3 reads CASSLMFYFVGPGGYREAYEQYF. CDR3 nucleotides: TGTGCCAGCAGCTTAATGTTCTATTTCGTCGGACCCGGCGGATACAGGGAAGCCTACGAGCAGTACTTC. The chain joins TRBV7-3 to TRBJ2-7; maybe TRBD1 (6 bases). This CDR3 spans 23 amino acids. Germline CDR1 and CDR2: SGHTA and FQGTGA. The V end lost 1 base, the J end lost 2 bases, and 36 bases lay between the germline ends.

The chain is built from TRBV11-3 and TRBJ1-1; no definite D call. Deletions cut 1 base from V and 9 bases from J, with 18 bases between. Germline CDR1 reads SGHNT; CDR2 reads YENEEA. The CDR3 sequence is 15 residues long. In DNA form, the CDR3 reads TGTGCCAGCAGCTTAGCGGCAGGCATCGTAACCCAAGCTTTCTTT. Its translation: CASSLAAGIVTQAFF.

This chain uses TRBV7-9 with TRBJ1-2; a possible D gene is TRBD1 (5 bases). Looked up from germline, CDR1 is SEHNR and CDR2 is FQNEAQ (reference sequence). The CDR3 consists of 16 residues. With 1 base removed from V and 0 bases from J, the gap between germline ends came to 12 bases. The CDR3 spells CASSLVGQGTNYGYTF. Written as DNA, the CDR3 is TGTGCCAGCAGCTTAGTGGGGCAGGGAACTAACTATGGCTACACCTTC.

This clone was seen more than once but under ten times. The V and J genes are TRBV6-5 and TRBJ1-5; D is uncertain. The CDR3 runs 13 residues. Germline assignment: CDR1 MNHEY and CDR2 SVGAGI. V dropped 2 bases and J dropped 5 bases, with 7 bases sitting between them. In DNA form, the CDR3 reads TGTGCCAGCAGTTACGGCACCCATCAGCCCCAGCATTTT. Protein sequence: CASSYGTHQPQHF.

V usage is TRBV30 and J usage is TRBJ2-2; maybe TRBD1 (5 bases). Trimming left V 4 bases short and J 2 bases short, with 8 bases between. Germline CDR1 and CDR2: GTSNPN and SVGIG (reference sequence). CDR3 size: 13 residues. CDR3: CAWTQVNTGELFF. The DNA for the CDR3 is TGTGCCTGGACACAGGTTAACACCGGGGAGCTGTTTTTT.

The V and J genes are TRBV6-1 and TRBJ2-7; D is possibly TRBD1 (5 bases). Germline values: CDR1 MNHNS, CDR2 SASEGT. This CDR3 comprises 15 residues. Trimming pared 1 base from V and 3 bases from J, leaving 13 bases between. The CDR3 loop is CASSEEVGRVYEQYF. The CDR3 DNA reads as TGTGCCAGCAGTGAAGAGGTGGGCAGGGTCTACGAGCAGTACTTC.

The table lists this clone with a few counts. This chain links TRBV6-1 with TRBJ1-1, with D possibly being TRBD1 (6 bases). The length of the CDR3 is 13 residues. The V end was cut by 7 bases, the J end by 1 base, with 10 bases between. CDR1 and CDR2 (germline): MNHNS, SASEGT. CDR3 in DNA: TGTGCCAGCAAACGGGACAAGAACACTGAAGCTTTCTTT. Protein: CASKRDKNTEAFF.